This entry describes one TCR beta chain. This entry comes from a study of T cell changes during pregnancy in multiple sclerosis. The repertoire was sequenced with immunoSEQ multiplex PCR; TCRdb's copy has only in-frame clones and lacks some. The sample yields about 89,000 clones, approximately 94% seen once. Germline CDR1 and CDR2: SGHVS and FQNEAQ. CDR3 length: 16 amino acids. Trimming left V 5 bases short and J 5 bases short, with 21 bases between. This chain links TRBV7-8 with TRBJ1-2, with D unclear. The sequencing here drew on peripheral blood, taken in the third trimester of pregnancy. The receptor was derived from a female donor with multiple sclerosis, enrolled in a pregnancy study. CDR3 sequence (DNA): TGTGCCAGCAGCGAGACTAGCGGGAGGCTAGTATATGGCTACACCTTC. Residues: CASSETSGRLVYGYTF. Full variable domain (missing parts from reference TRBV7-8 and TRBJ1-2): GAGVSQSPRYKVAKRGQDVALRCDPISGHVSLFWYQQALGQGPEFLTYFQNEAQLDKSGLPSDRFFAERPEGSVSTLKIQRTQQEDSAVYLCASSETSGRLVYGYTFGSGTRLTVV.